Below, 27 T cell receptor beta chains from the same sample are listed, as sequenced in a study of blood T cell repertoires in COVID-19. Here immunoSEQ multiplex PCR was the method, and the copy in TCRdb shows in-frame clones only, minus some. Here the sample spans about 180,000 clones, over 70% being singletons. Sequencing was carried out using PBMCs or T cells enriched from blood (not recorded which). The receptors originated from a middle-aged woman with acute COVID-19.

CDR3 amino acids: CASSQPRRDSRRTLAKNIQYF. DNA for the CDR3: TGCGCCAGCAGTCAACCGCGTCGCGACAGTAGAAGGACCCTAGCCAAAAACATTCAGTACTTC. The chain recombines TRBV23-1 with TRBJ2-4; D may be TRBD1 (5 bases). TRBV23-1 is flagged as an ORF with uncertain function. Between the trimmed V and J ends, which lost 2 bases and 0 bases, there was a span of 26 bases. The CDR3 sequence is 21 residues long.

The CDR3, as DNA: TGTGCCAGCAGCTTACAGGGAGGGGGTTATGGCTACACCTTC. It yields the protein CASSLQGGGYGYTF. The chain joins TRBV7-9 to TRBJ1-2, with D perhaps TRBD1 (6 bases). CDR3 length: 14 residues. Per the germline V gene, CDR1 is SEHNR and CDR2 is FQNEAQ (reference sequence). The germline V and J ends were trimmed by 2 bases and 5 bases, with 12 bases remaining between them.

The chain combines TRBV3-1 (or the pseudogene TRBV3-2) with TRBJ1-4; 7 bases align to TRBD1. Germline V CDR1 and CDR2: LGHDT, YNNKEL (reference sequence). The CDR3 totals 13 residues. V was clipped by 7 bases and J by 8 bases; unmatched bases: 7. CDR3 nucleotide sequence: TGTGCCAGCACCCGATCAGGGGGGGAAAAACTGTTTTTT. It specifies CASTRSGGEKLFF.

Of note for this clone: At the DNA level, this CDR3 is encoded by other sequences in the same sample as well. The CDR3 reads CASSLAGDTQYF. CDR3 bases: TGCGCCAGCAGCTTGGCGGGAGATACGCAGTATTTT. The chain uses TRBV5-1 and TRBJ2-3; D is ambiguous. The V gene's germline CDR1 is SGHRS and CDR2 YFSETQ. V lost 0 bases and J 5 bases, leaving 4 bases between the germline ends. This CDR3 region has 12 residues.

The chain has TRBV29-1 and TRBJ1-1, with a weak D call TRBD1 (5 bases). The CDR3 extends over 13 amino acids. Trimming pared 7 bases from V and 5 bases from J, leaving 17 bases between. From germline, CDR1 is SQVTM and CDR2 ANQGSEA. The CDR3 sequence: CSGRGLKGTEAFF. For the CDR3, the DNA is TGCAGCGGGAGGGGACTTAAGGGAACTGAAGCTTTCTTT.

The rearrangement links TRBV2 to TRBJ1-2; D is ambiguous. Trimming took 2 bases from V and 4 from J, leaving 14 bases between them. Per germline, CDR1 SNHLY and CDR2 FYNNEI. This CDR3 is built from 15 residues. Here the CDR3 DNA reads TGTGCCAGCAGTGAAAATCCGGGTGCAATCTATGGCTACACCTTC. Its translation is CASSENPGAIYGYTF. The full variable domain, with the rest looked up from reference TRBV2 and TRBJ1-2, is EPEVTQTPSHQVTQMGQEVILRCVPISNHLYFYWYRQILGQKVEFLVSFYNNEISEKSEIFDDQFSVERPDGSNFTLKIRSTKLEDSAMYFCASSENPGAIYGYTFGSGTRLTVV.

The sample holds one count of this clone. Within the sample, other DNA sequences also encode this same CDR3. V and J are TRBV29-1 and TRBJ1-2; a weak D match, TRBD1 (5 bases). V dropped 1 base and J dropped 2 bases, with 11 bases sitting between them. In germline, CDR1 is SQVTM, CDR2 ANQGSEA. There are 14 residues in the CDR3. The CDR3 spells CSVEGRGRNYGYTF. In nucleotides, the CDR3 is TGCAGCGTTGAAGGGAGGGGCAGGAACTATGGCTACACCTTC. Full variable domain (missing parts from reference TRBV29-1 and TRBJ1-2): SAVISQKPSRDICQRGTSLTIQCQVDSQVTMMFWYRQQPGQSLTLIATANQGSEATYESGFVIDKFPISRPNLTFSTLTVSNMSPEDSSIYLCSVEGRGRNYGYTFGSGTRLTVV.

The chain combines TRBV11-2 with TRBJ2-3; D is unclear. This CDR3 contains 15 residues. The germline V and J ends were trimmed by 5 bases and 8 bases, with 20 bases remaining between them. Germline V gene lookup returns CDR1 SGHAT and CDR2 FQNNGV. The CDR3 bases are TGTGCCAGCAGCCCTACCAAAAACGATGCCGGTACGCAGTATTTT. It encodes CASSPTKNDAGTQYF.

This clone was seen repeatedly, ten times or more. The chain employs TRBV3-1 (or the pseudogene TRBV3-2) and TRBJ2-5; maybe TRBD2 (5 bases). The CDR3 is made up of 14 amino acids. CDR1 and CDR2 (germline): LGHDT, YNNKEL (reference sequence). With 0 bases removed from V and 3 bases from J, the gap between germline ends came to 8 bases. CDR3 sequence: CASSQEWGEETQYF. The CDR3 nucleotides are TGTGCCAGCAGCCAAGAATGGGGAGAAGAGACCCAGTACTTC.

This rearrangement joins TRBV19 to TRBJ2-3; TRBD1 might be the D (6 bases). Trimming stripped 2 bases from V and 8 bases from J, with 17 bases between. This CDR3 has 15 residues. Germline CDR1 LNHDA, CDR2 SQIVND (reference sequence). The chain's CDR3 is CASSISLQGWSTQYF. CDR3 nucleotide sequence: TGTGCCAGTAGTATAAGTCTACAGGGATGGAGTACGCAGTATTTT.

This rearrangement joins TRBV18 to TRBJ1-5, with 8 bases fitting TRBD1. V trimming: 4 bases; J trimming: 10 bases; junction bases outside the gene matches: 9. CDR1 KGHSH and CDR2 LQKENI come from the germline V gene. The CDR3 is 14 residues long. The CDR3 DNA reads as TGTGCCAGCTCACTCTCCGCGACAGGGGATCCCCAGCATTTT. This gives the protein CASSLSATGDPQHF.

This clone occurred once. The rearrangement uses TRBV27 and TRBJ2-1, with a weak D call TRBD1 (6 bases). V was shortened by 0 bases and J by 2 bases, with 11 bases between the two germline ends. The CDR3 runs 16 residues. Germline V gene sequence: CDR1 MNHEY, CDR2 SMNVEV (reference sequence). CDR3 region: CASSLSQGLTYNEQFF. CDR3 DNA: TGTGCCAGCAGTTTATCGCAGGGGCTAACCTACAATGAGCAGTTCTTC.

V gene TRBV5-1 combines with J gene TRBJ2-1; 7 bases agree with TRBD2. Per the germline V gene, CDR1 is SGHRS and CDR2 is YFSETQ. The CDR3 sequence is 16 residues long. Trimming cost V 1 base and J 7 bases; bases outside gene matches: 11. CDR3 amino acids: CASSLILPSGRNEQFF. The CDR3, as DNA: TGCGCCAGCAGCTTGATTCTTCCTAGCGGCAGAAATGAGCAGTTCTTC.

CDR3 sequence reads: CASSLEEGGEAFF. In DNA form, the CDR3 reads TGTGCCAGCAGCTTAGAAGAGGGGGGGGAAGCTTTCTTT. This sequence joins TRBV7-2 and TRBJ1-1, with D perhaps TRBD1 (6 bases). Germline V CDR1 and CDR2: SGHTA, FQGNSA. The V gene lost 1 base and the J gene lost 8 bases, with 11 bases spanning the gap. This CDR3 region has 13 residues.

The CDR3 region is CASSEGHSSIEAFF. For the CDR3, the DNA is TGTGCCAGCAGTGAAGGGCACAGTTCAATAGAAGCTTTCTTT. The chain couples TRBV2 to TRBJ1-1; D gene uncertain. The germline CDR1 and CDR2 sequences are SNHLY and FYNNEI. Trimming cost V 1 base and J 8 bases, with 14 bases left between them. The CDR3 contains 14 residues.

The V and J genes are TRBV4-1 and TRBJ1-4; D is possibly TRBD1 (5 bases). V was pared by 4 bases and J by 4 bases, with 13 bases between. CDR1 is MGHRA, CDR2 YSYEKL, per germline. This CDR3 contains 15 residues. The CDR3 DNA reads as TGCGCCAGCAGCCCCTTGGGGGGGGTTAATGAAAAACTGTTTTTT. This sequence encodes CASSPLGGVNEKLFF.

V is TRBV9 and J is TRBJ1-1; D possibly corresponds to TRBD1 (5 bases). The CDR3 consists of 16 residues. The germline V gene has CDR1 SGDLS and CDR2 YYNGEE. V was trimmed by 0 bases and J by 1 base, leaving 13 bases between them. This CDR3 reads CASSVGFGGRNTEAFF. Written as DNA, the CDR3 is TGTGCCAGCAGCGTAGGGTTCGGGGGTCGGAACACTGAAGCTTTCTTT.

This chain links TRBV28 with TRBJ1-2; 10 bases align to TRBD1. Germline CDR1 is MDHEN and CDR2 is SYDVKM. The V and J ends lost 6 bases and 3 bases, in that order; junction bases with no gene match: 7. The CDR3 loop spans 15 amino acids. In nucleotides, the CDR3 is TGTGCCAGCAGGGTCGGGACAGGGGCTCACTATGGCTACACCTTC. Protein product: CASRVGTGAHYGYTF.

V is TRBV6-1 and J is TRBJ2-3; tentatively, D is TRBD2 (5 bases). Germline CDR1 and CDR2: MNHNS and SASEGT. The CDR3 is made up of 14 amino acids. Trimming took off 3 bases at V and 0 bases at J, with 7 bases between the two ends. In DNA, the CDR3 is TGTGCCAGCAGTGATCGCGGGAGCACAGATACGCAGTATTTT. Its protein is CASSDRGSTDTQYF.

This clone occurred many times. The J gene is TRBJ1-5, the V gene TRBV9; D is unresolved. This CDR3 has 15 residues. Germline lookup yields CDR1 SGDLS and CDR2 YYNGEE. V was trimmed by 2 bases and J by 2 bases, leaving 11 bases between them. For the CDR3, the DNA is TGTGCCAGCAGCGTGACCGTCGGAGGCAATCAGCCCCAGCATTTT. Translation: CASSVTVGGNQPQHF. The full variable domain, in which reference TRBV9 and TRBJ1-5 provide the parts outside the CDR3, is DSGVTQTPKHLITATGQRVTLRCSPRSGDLSVYWYQQSLDQGLQFLIQYYNGEERAKGNILERFSAQQFPDLHSELNLSSLELGDSALYFCASSVTVGGNQPQHFGDGTRLSIL.

The CDR3 nucleotides are TGTGCCAGCAGCCAAGATTCCGGGATCGATCAGCCCCAGCATTTT. Translation: CASSQDSGIDQPQHF. The rearrangement uses TRBV3-1 (or the pseudogene TRBV3-2) and TRBJ1-5; no reliable D call. Deletions cut 0 bases from V and 5 bases from J, with 11 bases between. The length of the CDR3 is 15 residues. The germline V gene encodes CDR1 LGHDT and CDR2 YNNKEL (reference sequence).

This clone was detected once. V usage is TRBV6-5 and J usage is TRBJ2-1; 13 nucleotides match TRBD2. Trimming took 2 bases from V and 8 from J; bases not matched to a gene: 3. The CDR3 runs 15 residues. The germline gives CDR1 MNHEY, CDR2 SVGAGI. The CDR3 loop reads CASSYGLAGADEQFF. CDR3 coding DNA: TGTGCCAGCAGTTACGGACTAGCGGGAGCGGATGAGCAGTTCTTC.

V gene TRBV18 combines with J gene TRBJ1-3, with 7 bases that match TRBD1. V gave up 3 bases and J gave up 3 bases; unmatched junction bases: 2. Germline CDR1 is KGHSH and CDR2 is LQKENI. CDR3 length: 14 residues. CDR3 in DNA: TGTGCCAGCTCACCCACAGGGGATGGAAACACCATATATTTT. As protein: CASSPTGDGNTIYF.

This chain uses TRBV14 with TRBJ2-3, with 11 nucleotides matching TRBD2. The germline V gene has CDR1 SGHDN and CDR2 FVKESK. Trimming removed 3 bases from V and 5 bases from J; junction bases left unmatched: 7. The CDR3 totals 16 residues. The CDR3 sequence: CASSQKRLAGRDTQYF. The CDR3 DNA reads as TGTGCCAGCAGCCAGAAACGACTAGCGGGACGAGATACGCAGTATTTT. Filled out from reference TRBV14 and TRBJ2-3, the complete variable domain reads EAGVTQFPSHSVIEKGQTVTLRCDPISGHDNLYWYRRVMGKEIKFLLHFVKESKQDESGMPNNRFLAERTGGTYSTLKVQPAELEDSGVYFCASSQKRLAGRDTQYFGPGTRLTVL.

The genes are TRBV13 and TRBJ2-3; TRBD2 is a possible D gene (5 bases). Germline V gives CDR1 PRHDT, CDR2 FYEKMQ (reference sequence). V was shortened by 4 bases and J by 2 bases, with 16 bases between the two germline ends. This CDR3 contains 16 residues. The DNA of the CDR3 is TGTGCCAGCAGCTCCCAAGTCAGCGGCTACACAGATACGCAGTATTTT. Encoded protein: CASSSQVSGYTDTQYF.

The chain recombines TRBV5-1 with TRBJ2-7; 8 positions match TRBD1. The germline V gene encodes CDR1 SGHRS and CDR2 YFSETQ. The CDR3 is 16 amino acids. Losses at the gene ends were 0 bases for V and 5 bases for J; bases not matched to a gene: 10. CDR3 loop: CASSLGFSGGFDEQYF. CDR3 nucleotides: TGCGCCAGCAGCTTGGGGTTCTCAGGGGGCTTTGACGAGCAGTACTTC.

This clone was seen just once. The J gene is TRBJ1-4, the V gene TRBV28, with D possibly matching TRBD1 (5 bases). Trimming removed 7 bases at V and 0 bases at J, with 15 bases between. CDR1 and CDR2 from the germline V gene are MDHEN and SYDVKM. This CDR3 spans 16 amino acids. CDR3 in DNA: TGTGCCAGCACCCAAGGCGGGGGGGCAACTAATGAAAAACTGTTTTTT. It encodes CASTQGGGATNEKLFF.